This T cell receptor beta chain was observed in a study of naive and memory T cell subsets. The study, taken as a whole, reports: The RNA method is potentially sensitive to activation and differentiation changes.

V was clipped by 5 bases and J by 5 bases; unmatched bases: 11. There are 17 residues in the CDR3. From germline, CDR1 is SGHAT and CDR2 FQNNGV. This clonotype was found a few times. Antigen specificity is unknown. The library had UMIs added by 3' ligation of an oligonucleotide to TCR cDNA. The SP2 primer and nested alpha and beta constant region primers amplified ligated cDNA in four rounds. For blood and skin samples, reverse transcription used TCR alpha and beta constant primers. TCRdb re-called the 5' RACE reads through MiXCR, storing one row per CDR3 protein. The repertoire holds about 62,000 distinct CDR3 sequences, with 8% to 9% as singletons.

The chain carries TRBV11-2 and TRBJ2-3, with 12 bases lining up with TRBD1. The TCR originated in a female donor in good health. The CDR3 protein is CASSPQPGQGALDTQYF. The CDR3 bases are TGTGCCAGCAGCCCCCAACCGGGACAGGGGGCTTTAGATACGCAGTATTTT. Using reference TRBV11-2 and TRBJ2-3 for the parts outside the CDR3, the full variable domain is EAGVAQSPRYKIIEKRQSVAFWCNPISGHATLYWYQQILGQGPKLLIQFQNNGVVDDSQLPKDRFSAERLKGVDSTLKIQPAKLEDSAVYLCASSPQPGQGALDTQYFGPGTRLTVL.